This TCR beta chain was sequenced in a study of T cells in tuberculosis. For the study at large: Sequenced TCRs come from CD1B-GMM tetramer-binding T cells.

Thawed, overnight-rested PBMC were stained with GMM-loaded CD1B tetramer, viability dye and anti-CD3, then sorted. C32 glucose monomycolate from Rhodococcus equi was loaded onto the CD1B tetramers. Before cryopreservation, the sorted PBMC lost their CD14-expressing monocytes. From each donor, around 100,000 tetramer-negative cells were sorted. Measured with immunoSEQ multiplex PCR; TCRdb has only the in-frame clones, and not every one. The table shows 80,000 to 90,000 clones, with roughly 90% occurring only once. There are 13 residues in the CDR3. J lost 4 bases, V lost 6 bases, and 4 bases had no gene match. Germline V gene sequence: CDR1 SQVTM, CDR2 ANQGSEA.

This clonotype originated in an adult woman with latent tuberculosis. This rearrangement joins TRBV29-1 to TRBJ1-5; TRBD1 matches at 9 bases. Sequencing used CD1b-GMM tetramer-negative cells sorted from PBMCs. The CDR3 nucleotides are TGCAGCGTAAGGGACAGGGAGAATCAGCCCCAGCATTTT. It encodes CSVRDRENQPQHF.